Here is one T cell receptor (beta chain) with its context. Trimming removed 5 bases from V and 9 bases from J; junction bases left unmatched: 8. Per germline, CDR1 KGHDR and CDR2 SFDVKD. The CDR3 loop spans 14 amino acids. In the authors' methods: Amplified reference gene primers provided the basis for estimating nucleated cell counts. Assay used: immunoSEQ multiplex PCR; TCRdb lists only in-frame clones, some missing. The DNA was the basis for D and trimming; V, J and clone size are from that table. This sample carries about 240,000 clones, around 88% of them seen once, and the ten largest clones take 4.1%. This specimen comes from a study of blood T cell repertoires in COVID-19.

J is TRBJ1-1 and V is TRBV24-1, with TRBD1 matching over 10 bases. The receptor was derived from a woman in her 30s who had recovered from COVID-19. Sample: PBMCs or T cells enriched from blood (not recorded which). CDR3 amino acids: CATSATGGGLQAFF. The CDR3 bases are TGTGCCACCAGTGCGACAGGGGGCGGTCTACAAGCTTTCTTT.